There are many counts of the clone carrying this TCR beta chain. The source of the sample is a study of neurological immune-mediated disorders. Time point in this sample: longitudinal time-point 2. TCRdb reanalysed the 5' RACE reads using MiXCR and keeps one entry per CDR3 protein. The data contain about 80,000 distinct CDR3 sequences, approximately 5.8% of them seen just once; the ten biggest clones take up approximately 7.9%. Between the trimmed V and J ends, which lost 8 bases and 3 bases, there was a span of 14 bases. The CDR3 extends over 12 amino acids. Germline loops: CDR1 SQVTM, CDR2 ANQGSEA. Source material: PBMCs. The rearrangement joins TRBV29-1 to TRBJ2-7, with D uncertain. The sequence was collected from an older woman with multiple sclerosis. In DNA form, the CDR3 reads TGCAGCTATCGAGTGGGGAACTACGAGCAGTACTTC. Protein sequence: CSYRVGNYEQYF.